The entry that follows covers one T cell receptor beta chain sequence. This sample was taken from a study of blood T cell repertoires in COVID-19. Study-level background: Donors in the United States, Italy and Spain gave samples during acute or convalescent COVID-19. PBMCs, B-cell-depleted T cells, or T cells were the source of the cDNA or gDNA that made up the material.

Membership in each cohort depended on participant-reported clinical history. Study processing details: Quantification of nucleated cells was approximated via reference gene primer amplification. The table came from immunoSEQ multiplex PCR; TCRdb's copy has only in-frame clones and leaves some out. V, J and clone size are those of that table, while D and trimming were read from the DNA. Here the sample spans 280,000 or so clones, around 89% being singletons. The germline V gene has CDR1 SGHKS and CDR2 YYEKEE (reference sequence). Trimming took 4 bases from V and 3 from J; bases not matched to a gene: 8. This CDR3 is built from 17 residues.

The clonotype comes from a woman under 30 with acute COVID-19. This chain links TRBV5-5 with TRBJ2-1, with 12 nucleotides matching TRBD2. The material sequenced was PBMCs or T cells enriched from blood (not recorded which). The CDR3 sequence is CASSQRLAGGLYNEQFF. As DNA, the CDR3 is TGTGCCAGCAGCCAACGCCTAGCGGGAGGGCTCTACAATGAGCAGTTCTTC.